Each of the 28 T cell receptor beta chains below was sequenced from the same sample in a study of shared clonotypes between healthy human individuals. The repertoire was sequenced with immunoSEQ multiplex PCR; TCRdb's copy has only in-frame clones and lacks some. The sample lists about 2.3 million clones, around 90% occurring once. Sequenced material: naive CD4+ T cells from PBMCs. The subset denotes: CD45RA+ positively selected. The source of these receptors is a man between 18 and 35 years old in good health. Some clones in this sample may be carry-over from other donors' samples.

This chain connects TRBV27 to TRBJ2-1; 9 positions match TRBD2. V lost 3 bases and J lost 2; bases outside the gene matches: 5. The V gene's germline CDR1 is MNHEY and CDR2 SMNVEV (reference sequence). The CDR3 loop spans 16 amino acids. The CDR3 is CASSFQREDAYNEQFF. The CDR3, as DNA: TGTGCCAGCAGTTTCCAGCGGGAGGACGCCTACAATGAGCAGTTCTTC.

Details on this clone: The identical CDR3 is also encoded by other nucleotide sequences in the sample. V and J are TRBV30 and TRBJ1-3; D is unclear. Germline-derived CDR1 and CDR2 are GTSNPN and SVGIG (reference sequence). V lost 0 bases and J 4 bases, leaving 7 bases between the germline ends. The CDR3 has 13 amino acids. DNA for the CDR3: TGTGCCTGGAGTGTATCGGGGGGAAACACCATATATTTT. Encoded protein: CAWSVSGGNTIYF.

This clone appeared once. The chain has TRBV2 and TRBJ2-5; possibly TRBD1 or TRBD2 for D (5 bases each). The CDR3 has 15 residues. From germline, CDR1 is SNHLY and CDR2 FYNNEI. Trimming took off 2 bases at V and 5 bases at J, with 15 bases between the two ends. The CDR3 DNA is TGTGCCAGCAGTGAATTCCCCCTCTGGGGGGAGACCCAGTACTTC. The encoded protein is CASSEFPLWGETQYF.

The CDR3 bases are TGCGCCAGCAGTAATTCCGGGCAAGTTGAAGCTTTCTTT. Residues: CASSNSGQVEAFF. The chain couples TRBV5-1 to TRBJ1-1; D remains ambiguous. CDR3 length: 13 residues. V lost 5 bases and J 7 bases, leaving 15 bases between the germline ends. Germline V gene data show CDR1 as SGHRS and CDR2 as YFSETQ.

This chain uses TRBV19 with TRBJ1-1; 10 nucleotides line up with TRBD1. The CDR3 is 13 amino acids. Looked up from germline, CDR1 is LNHDA and CDR2 is SQIVND (reference sequence). Trimming cost V 3 bases and J 9 bases; bases outside gene matches: 4. CDR3 sequence (DNA): TGTGCCAGTAGTATGGGGGGACAGGGGCAAGCTTTCTTT. This encodes CASSMGGQGQAFF. Together with reference TRBV19 and TRBJ1-1, the CDR3 gives the full variable domain: DGGITQSPKYLFRKEGQNVTLSCEQNLNHDAMYWYRQDPGQGLRLIYYSQIVNDFQKGDIAEGYSVSREKKESFPLTVTSAQKNPTAFYLCASSMGGQGQAFFGQGTRLTVV.

Details on this clone: Distinct nucleotide sequences in the sample also encode this CDR3. This chain links TRBV7-3 with TRBJ1-3, with D possibly TRBD1 on 6 matching bases. CDR1 is SGHTA, CDR2 FQGTGA, per germline. The CDR3 runs to 14 residues. Trimming took off 5 bases at V and 0 bases at J, with 8 bases between the two ends. CDR3 loop: CASSRGGSGNTIYF. In DNA, the CDR3 is TGTGCCAGCAGCAGAGGGGGCTCTGGAAACACCATATATTTT.

The CDR3 DNA reads as TGTGCCAGCAGCTCCAATGCCGGGACAGAGGGTAATGAGCAGTTCTTC. Its protein product is CASSSNAGTEGNEQFF. V and J are TRBV7-3 and TRBJ2-1, with TRBD1 matching over 7 bases. J gave up 7 bases and V 4 bases, and 13 bases lay outside the gene matches. The CDR3 has 16 amino acids. Germline V gene sequence: CDR1 SGHTA, CDR2 FQGTGA.

The rearrangement uses TRBV15 and TRBJ2-7; tentatively, D is TRBD2 (5 bases). V lost 8 bases and J 6 bases, leaving 17 bases between the germline ends. Looked up from germline, CDR1 is LNHNV and CDR2 is YYDKDF (reference sequence). The CDR3 has 13 residues. CDR3 nucleotides: TGTGCCACCGCAACGGGATTTGGACGCGAGCAGTACTTC. Translating gives CATATGFGREQYF.

The chain employs TRBV29-1 and TRBJ2-5; TRBD1 matches at 7 bases. The CDR3 has 13 amino acids. V lost 7 bases and J lost 3; bases outside the gene matches: 8. Germline assignment: CDR1 SQVTM and CDR2 ANQGSEA. The CDR3 nucleotides read TGCAGCGCCCCTCGACAGGGCGAAGAGACCCAGTACTTC. Its protein product is CSAPRQGEETQYF.

The chain combines TRBV6-5 with TRBJ1-1; 7 bases match TRBD1. Trimming took 5 bases from V and 4 from J; bases not matched to a gene: 10. The CDR3 runs to 15 residues. Germline V gene sequence: CDR1 MNHEY, CDR2 SVGAGI. The CDR3 coding sequence is TGTGCCAGCAGTGGGAAAGGGGGCGCGGGCACTGAAGCTTTCTTT. Its protein is CASSGKGGAGTEAFF.

The chain employs TRBV5-1 and TRBJ2-3; 11 bases map to TRBD2. J lost 2 bases, V lost 3 bases, and 8 bases had no gene match. Germline V CDR1 and CDR2: SGHRS, YFSETQ. The CDR3 covers 17 residues. CDR3 sequence reads: CASSSMGTSGFTDTQYF. CDR3 nucleotide sequence: TGCGCCAGCAGCTCGATGGGGACTAGCGGATTCACAGATACGCAGTATTTT.

The chain uses TRBV19 and TRBJ2-7; TRBD1 might be the D (5 bases). Germline CDR1 reads LNHDA; CDR2 reads SQIVND (reference sequence). This CDR3 spans 14 amino acids. V gave up 4 bases and J gave up 0 bases, with 10 bases separating them. CDR3 amino acids: CASSTHRSSYEQYF. The CDR3 nucleotides read TGTGCCAGTAGTACCCACAGGAGCTCCTACGAGCAGTACTTC.

This rearrangement joins TRBV28 to TRBJ2-7; TRBD2 aligns across 10 bases. V shed 5 bases, J shed 0 bases, and the junction held 16 bases outside the gene matches. Looked up from germline, CDR1 is MDHEN and CDR2 is SYDVKM. This CDR3 contains 19 residues. The CDR3 reads CASSPLLAGYATFSYEQYF. The CDR3 DNA reads TGTGCCAGCAGTCCCCTACTAGCGGGGTACGCAACTTTCTCCTACGAGCAGTACTTC.

The gene calls are TRBV6-5 and TRBJ2-1, with 8 bases lining up with TRBD2. Germline assignment: CDR1 MNHEY and CDR2 SVGAGI. The CDR3 is 16 amino acids. The trim removed 2 bases at V and 8 bases at J, leaving 11 bases unmatched. The CDR3 sequence: CASSYGAGGVSHEQFF. The CDR3 DNA sequence: TGTGCCAGCAGTTACGGGGCGGGGGGCGTTTCGCATGAGCAGTTCTTC.

V usage is TRBV28 and J usage is TRBJ1-1, with no clear D. Trimming pared 4 bases from V and 11 bases from J, leaving 11 bases between. Germline V lookup: CDR1 MDHEN, CDR2 SYDVKM. The CDR3 consists of 11 residues. The CDR3 loop is CASSSVTLAFF. The CDR3 bases are TGTGCCAGCAGTTCAGTGACATTGGCTTTCTTT.

The chain couples TRBV28 to TRBJ1-2, with 8 bases lining up with TRBD1. This CDR3 spans 16 amino acids. Trimming removed 6 bases from V and 5 bases from J; junction bases left unmatched: 14. The germline V gene has CDR1 MDHEN and CDR2 SYDVKM. This CDR3 reads CASRSPLVGQGYGYTF. In DNA, the CDR3 is TGTGCCAGCAGGTCCCCCCTCGTCGGACAGGGTTATGGCTACACCTTC.

This clone turned up a few times. Other DNA sequences in the sample encode the same CDR3. V and J are TRBV27 and TRBJ2-7; D perhaps matches TRBD2 (5 bases). The CDR3 spans 13 residues. The V gene lost 2 bases and the J gene lost 1 base, with 6 bases spanning the gap. Germline CDR1 MNHEY, CDR2 SMNVEV (reference sequence). CDR3 in amino acids: CASSLGGSYEQYF. CDR3 in DNA: TGTGCCAGCAGTTTAGGAGGATCCTACGAGCAGTACTTC.

The gene calls are TRBV7-3 and TRBJ2-6; TRBD1 might be the D (6 bases). CDR1 and CDR2 (germline): SGHTA, FQGTGA. Trimming left V 5 bases short and J 4 bases short, with 15 bases between. The CDR3 consists of 16 residues. In DNA form, the CDR3 reads TGTGCCAGCAGCCTAAGCGGACAGTACGGGGCCAACGTCCTGACTTTC. It yields the protein CASSLSGQYGANVLTF.

The V gene is TRBV2, the J gene TRBJ2-1, with D hard to call. This CDR3 is built from 11 residues. CDR1 is SNHLY, CDR2 FYNNEI, per germline. Trimming removed 10 bases from V and 9 bases from J, with 13 bases in between. The CDR3: CATSASGEQFF. In DNA, the CDR3 is TGTGCCACTTCAGCCTCGGGTGAGCAGTTCTTC. The variable domain in full, with the rest retrieved from reference TRBV2 and TRBJ2-1, is EPEVTQTPSHQVTQMGQEVILRCVPISNHLYFYWYRQILGQKVEFLVSFYNNEISEKSEIFDDQFSVERPDGSNFTLKIRSTKLEDSAMYFCATSASGEQFFGPGTRLTVL.

The rearrangement links TRBV15 to TRBJ1-2, with D unclear. The CDR3 runs to 11 residues. V dropped 5 bases and J dropped 8 bases, with 9 bases sitting between them. Germline lookup yields CDR1 LNHNV and CDR2 YYDKDF (reference sequence). The CDR3 reads CATSQGGGYTF. CDR3 sequence (DNA): TGTGCCACCAGCCAAGGAGGGGGCTACACCTTC.

The chain has TRBV6-1 and TRBJ2-1, with 9 positions matching TRBD2. V dropped 4 bases and J dropped 6; count of bases not matched to a gene: 7. The germline V gene has CDR1 MNHNS and CDR2 SASEGT. The CDR3 is made up of 15 amino acids. The CDR3 protein is CASSAALAGPNEQFF. In nucleotides, the CDR3 is TGTGCCAGCAGTGCGGCACTAGCGGGCCCCAATGAGCAGTTCTTC.

V and J are TRBV5-1 and TRBJ1-3; D perhaps matches TRBD1 (5 bases). V was pared by 0 bases and J by 4 bases, with 14 bases between. Germline CDR1 SGHRS, CDR2 YFSETQ. CDR3 length equals 16 residues. The CDR3 protein is CASSLGDSSGGNTIYF. The CDR3 DNA sequence: TGCGCCAGCAGCTTGGGGGACTCCTCGGGCGGAAACACCATATATTTT.

This chain uses TRBV6-6 with TRBJ1-3; TRBD1 is a possible D gene (5 bases). Trimming pared 10 bases from V and 0 bases from J, leaving 16 bases between. Germline CDR1 reads MNHNY; CDR2 reads SVGAGI (reference sequence). The CDR3 totals 15 residues. The CDR3 spells CATTRDGLSGNTIYF. CDR3 nucleotide sequence: TGTGCCACAACCCGGGACGGACTCTCTGGAAACACCATATATTTT.

The chain has TRBV28 and TRBJ2-1, with D perhaps TRBD1 or TRBD2 (5 bases each). V lost 8 bases and J 10 bases, leaving 18 bases between the germline ends. CDR1 and CDR2 (germline): MDHEN, SYDVKM. The CDR3 totals 13 residues. The CDR3 sequence is CASRGAHSGEQFF. The CDR3 DNA follows: TGTGCCAGCCGAGGGGCACATTCGGGGGAGCAGTTCTTC.

The rearrangement links TRBV18 to TRBJ2-7; D might be TRBD1 or TRBD2, each matching 5 bases. The CDR3 sequence is 13 residues long. Germline V lookup: CDR1 KGHSH, CDR2 LQKENI. The V end was cut by 2 bases, the J end by 7 bases, with 12 bases between. DNA for the CDR3: TGTGCCAGCTCACCATTTGGGGGTAGGGAGCAGTACTTC. Amino acid sequence: CASSPFGGREQYF.

V is TRBV28 and J is TRBJ1-3; no definite D call. Germline V gene data show CDR1 as MDHEN and CDR2 as SYDVKM. CDR3 length: 13 amino acids. V lost 3 bases and J 3 bases, leaving 6 bases between the germline ends. CDR3: CASSFVRGNTIYF. DNA of the CDR3: TGTGCCAGCAGTTTCGTTCGTGGAAACACCATATATTTT.

The rearrangement uses TRBV5-4 and TRBJ2-5; unclear D gene. The CDR3 has 12 residues. The V end lost 4 bases, the J end lost 5 bases, and 9 bases lay between the germline ends. Germline V gene sequence: CDR1 SGHNT, CDR2 YYREEE (reference sequence). CDR3 loop: CASSDLRETQYF. The DNA for the CDR3 is TGTGCCAGCAGCGACCTGAGGGAGACCCAGTACTTC.

V usage is TRBV7-2 and J usage is TRBJ2-7; D gene unclear. The CDR3 runs 14 residues. The ends were cut back, 5 bases at V and 2 bases at J, with 13 bases in the middle. Germline CDR1 and CDR2: SGHTA and FQGNSA. This CDR3 is CASSPLVGTYEQYF. For the CDR3, the DNA is TGTGCCAGCAGCCCCTTAGTGGGAACCTACGAGCAGTACTTC.